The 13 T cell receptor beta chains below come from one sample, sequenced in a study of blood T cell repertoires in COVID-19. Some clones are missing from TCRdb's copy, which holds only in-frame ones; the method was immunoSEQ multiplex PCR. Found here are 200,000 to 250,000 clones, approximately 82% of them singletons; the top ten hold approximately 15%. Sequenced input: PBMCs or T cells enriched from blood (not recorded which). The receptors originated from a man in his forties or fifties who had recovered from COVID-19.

CDR3 amino acids: CASSWTGGDSPLHF. The CDR3 nucleotides are TGTGCCAGCAGCTGGACAGGGGGGGATTCACCCCTCCACTTT. This chain joins TRBV5-5 and TRBJ1-6; 10 nucleotides line up with TRBD1. Looked up from germline, CDR1 is SGHKS and CDR2 is YYEKEE (reference sequence). Trimming at V came to 3 bases and at J to 8 bases, leaving 2 bases not matched to a gene. This CDR3 has 14 residues.

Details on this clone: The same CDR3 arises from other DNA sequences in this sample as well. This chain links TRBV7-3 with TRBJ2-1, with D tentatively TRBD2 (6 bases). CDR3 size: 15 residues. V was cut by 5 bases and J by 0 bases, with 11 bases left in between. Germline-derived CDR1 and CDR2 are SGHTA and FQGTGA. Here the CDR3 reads CASSPGGPSYNEQFF. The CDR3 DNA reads TGTGCCAGCAGCCCCGGAGGGCCCTCCTACAATGAGCAGTTCTTC.

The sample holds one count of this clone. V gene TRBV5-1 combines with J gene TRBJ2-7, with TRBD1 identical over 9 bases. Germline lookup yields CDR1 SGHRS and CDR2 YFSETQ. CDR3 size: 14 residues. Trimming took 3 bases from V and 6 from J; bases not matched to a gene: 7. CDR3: CASSSGTGQLEQYF. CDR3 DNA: TGCGCCAGCAGCTCCGGGACAGGGCAGCTCGAGCAGTACTTC.

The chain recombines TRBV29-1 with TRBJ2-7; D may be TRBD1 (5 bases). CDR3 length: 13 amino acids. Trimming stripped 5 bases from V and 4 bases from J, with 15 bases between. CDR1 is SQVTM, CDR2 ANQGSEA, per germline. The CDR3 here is CSVRQGSEYEQYF. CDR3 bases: TGCAGCGTTCGGCAGGGTAGTGAGTACGAGCAGTACTTC.

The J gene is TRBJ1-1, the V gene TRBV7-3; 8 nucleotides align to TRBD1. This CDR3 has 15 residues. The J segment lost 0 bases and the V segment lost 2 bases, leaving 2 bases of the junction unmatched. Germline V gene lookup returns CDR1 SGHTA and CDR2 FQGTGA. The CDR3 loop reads CASSLQGAMNTEAFF. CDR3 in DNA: TGTGCCAGCAGCTTACAGGGGGCGATGAACACTGAAGCTTTCTTT.

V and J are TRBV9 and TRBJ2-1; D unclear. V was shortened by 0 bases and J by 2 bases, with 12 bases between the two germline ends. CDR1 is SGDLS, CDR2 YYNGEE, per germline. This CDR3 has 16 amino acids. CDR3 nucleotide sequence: TGTGCCAGCAGCGTAGCTTCCAGCGCAACCTACAATGAGCAGTTCTTC. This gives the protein CASSVASSATYNEQFF.

CDR3 region: CASSYLGQGNSGNTIYF. Here the CDR3 DNA reads TGTGCCAGCAGCTATCTGGGACAGGGGAACTCTGGAAACACCATATATTTT. V usage is TRBV3-1 (or the pseudogene TRBV3-2) and J usage is TRBJ1-3; 10 bases are shared with TRBD1. From germline, CDR1 is LGHDT and CDR2 YNNKEL (reference sequence). V lost 5 bases, J lost 0 bases, and 7 bases stayed unmatched. The CDR3 is 17 residues long.

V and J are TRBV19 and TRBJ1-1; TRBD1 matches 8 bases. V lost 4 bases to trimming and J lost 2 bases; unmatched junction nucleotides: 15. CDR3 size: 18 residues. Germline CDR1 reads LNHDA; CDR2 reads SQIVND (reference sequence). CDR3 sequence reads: CASSTTGANKRGNTEAFF. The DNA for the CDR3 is TGTGCCAGTAGTACGACAGGGGCCAACAAACGGGGAAACACTGAAGCTTTCTTT.

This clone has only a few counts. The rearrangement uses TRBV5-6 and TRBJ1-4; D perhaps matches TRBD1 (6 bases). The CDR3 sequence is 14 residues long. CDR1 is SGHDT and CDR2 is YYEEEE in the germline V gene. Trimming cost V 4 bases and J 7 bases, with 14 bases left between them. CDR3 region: CASSVRGPFEKLFF. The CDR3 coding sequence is TGTGCCAGCAGCGTCAGGGGACCCTTTGAAAAACTGTTTTTT.

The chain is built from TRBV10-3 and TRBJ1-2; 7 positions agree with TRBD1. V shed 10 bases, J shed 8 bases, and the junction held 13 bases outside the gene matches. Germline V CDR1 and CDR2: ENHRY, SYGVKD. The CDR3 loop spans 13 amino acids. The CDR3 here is CASTGEVLGGYTF. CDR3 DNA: TGTGCCAGCACAGGGGAGGTACTGGGCGGCTACACCTTC.

CDR3 sequence reads: CASMSGGAGTWYF. The CDR3 DNA reads TGTGCCAGCATGTCCGGGGGGGCAGGGACGTGGTATTTT. The rearrangement links TRBV6-5 to TRBJ2-3; 8 bases are shared with TRBD2. The CDR3 is 13 amino acids. Losses at the gene ends were 7 bases for V and 14 bases for J; bases not matched to a gene: 14. From germline, CDR1 is MNHEY and CDR2 SVGAGI.

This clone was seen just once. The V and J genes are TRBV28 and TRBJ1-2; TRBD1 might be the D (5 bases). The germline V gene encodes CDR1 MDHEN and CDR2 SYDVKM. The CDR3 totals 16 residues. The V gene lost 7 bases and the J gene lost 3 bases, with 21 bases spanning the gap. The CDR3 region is CASTIGGQGADYGYTF. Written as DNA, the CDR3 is TGTGCCAGCACCATAGGAGGGCAGGGTGCTGACTATGGCTACACCTTC.

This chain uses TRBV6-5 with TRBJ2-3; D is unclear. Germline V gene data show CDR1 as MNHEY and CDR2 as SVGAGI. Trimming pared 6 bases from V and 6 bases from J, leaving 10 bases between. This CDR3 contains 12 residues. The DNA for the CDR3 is TGTGCCAGCAGGACGAGAGCGGATACGCAGTATTTT. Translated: CASRTRADTQYF.